The 29 T cell receptor beta chains in this list originate from one sample, sequenced in a study of cytomegalovirus exposure and HLA in healthy donors. PCR used 60 Vbeta primers and 13 Jbeta primers. Profiling relied on immunoSEQ multiplex PCR, and the TCRdb table lists in-frame clones only, not all of them. The data hold around 150,000 clones, with approximately 79% observed a single time. The specimen was PBMCs. The receptors were gathered from a man in his forties in good health and CMV-seronegative.

This chain connects TRBV5-4 to TRBJ2-5, with 8 bases fitting TRBD1. With the DNA end fitting TRBJ2-7 better, the J assignment may be wrong. CDR3 length: 14 amino acids. Per the germline V gene, CDR1 is SGHNT and CDR2 is YYREEE (reference sequence). CDR3 DNA sequence: TGTGCCAGCAGCGACGGACAGGGCGTCTACGAGCAGTACTTC. This codes for CASSDGQGVYEQYF.

V is TRBV4-1 and J is TRBJ2-5, with 9 bases fitting TRBD2. Germline-derived CDR1 and CDR2 are MGHRA and YSYEKL. With V trimmed by 1 base and J by 1 base, 4 bases remained unmatched. The CDR3 is made up of 16 amino acids. The DNA for the CDR3 is TGCGCCAGCAGCCAAGTAGCGGGGGAAGTCCAAGAGACCCAGTACTTC. Translation: CASSQVAGEVQETQYF.

The J gene is TRBJ2-7, the V gene TRBV19, with 8 bases aligning to TRBD1. CDR3 length: 14 amino acids. The V and J ends lost 4 bases and 5 bases, in that order; junction bases with no gene match: 7. Germline V gene sequence: CDR1 LNHDA, CDR2 SQIVND (reference sequence). The DNA of the CDR3 is TGTGCCAGTAGTACGGGACAGGTCCGTAACGAGCAGTACTTC. Its protein product is CASSTGQVRNEQYF.

The chain has TRBV2 and TRBJ1-1; possibly TRBD1 for D (6 bases). This CDR3 has 13 residues. Germline CDR1 SNHLY, CDR2 FYNNEI. The V end was cut by 6 bases, the J end by 1 base, with 9 bases between. This CDR3 is CASRWGQNTEAFF. The CDR3 nucleotides are TGTGCCAGCAGATGGGGACAGAACACTGAAGCTTTCTTT.

The chain couples TRBV7-8 to TRBJ2-7; 8 bases align to TRBD1. The CDR3 totals 14 residues. Germline V gives CDR1 SGHVS, CDR2 FQNEAQ. V lost 7 bases and J lost 1; bases outside the gene matches: 6. Written as DNA, the CDR3 is TGTGCCAGCACCCTCGGACAGGGATCCTACGAGCAGTACTTC. Translation: CASTLGQGSYEQYF.

Turning to this clone: Other DNA sequences in the same sample also yield this CDR3. The chain is built from TRBV5-1 and TRBJ2-1, with TRBD1 identical over 7 bases. Germline assignment: CDR1 SGHRS and CDR2 YFSETQ. The trim removed 2 bases at V and 8 bases at J, leaving 4 bases unmatched. This CDR3 contains 13 residues. Here the CDR3 reads CASSLGGLDEQFF. CDR3 DNA sequence: TGCGCCAGCAGCTTAGGGGGCCTGGATGAGCAGTTCTTC.

The CDR3: CASSEESPILNSPLHF. The DNA of the CDR3 is TGTGCCAGCAGTGAAGAAAGCCCCATCCTTAATTCACCCCTCCACTTT. J is TRBJ1-6 and V is TRBV6-1; no clear D gene. This CDR3 has 16 residues. Germline V gene sequence: CDR1 MNHNS, CDR2 SASEGT. Trimming removed 1 base at V and 6 bases at J, with 13 bases between.

This clone appeared once. This chain joins TRBV5-1 and TRBJ1-6, with TRBD1 matching over 7 bases. Germline V gives CDR1 SGHRS, CDR2 YFSETQ. J gave up 4 bases and V 7 bases, and 2 bases lay outside the gene matches. The CDR3 extends over 13 amino acids. DNA of the CDR3: TGCGCCAGCCGGGACAGATATAATTCACCCCTCCACTTT. It is translated as CASRDRYNSPLHF. The complete variable domain, with remaining parts taken from reference TRBV5-1 and TRBJ1-6, reads KAGVTQTPRYLIKTRGQQVTLSCSPISGHRSVSWYQQTPGQGLQFLFEYFSETQRNKGNFPGRFSGRQFSNSRSEMNVSTLELGDSALYLCASRDRYNSPLHFGNGTRLTVT.

The chain has TRBV11-2 and TRBJ2-7; tentatively, D is TRBD1 (6 bases). The germline CDR1 and CDR2 sequences are SGHAT and FQNNGV. The germline V and J ends were trimmed by 2 bases and 3 bases, with 17 bases remaining between them. This CDR3 contains 16 residues. The CDR3 here is CASSLYVGIGGYEQYF. In nucleotides, the CDR3 is TGTGCCAGCAGCTTATATGTCGGGATAGGGGGCTACGAGCAGTACTTC.

The gene calls are TRBV7-2 and TRBJ2-3, with 8 bases fitting TRBD2. There are 16 residues in the CDR3. Germline lookup yields CDR1 SGHTA and CDR2 FQGNSA. After removal of 5 bases from V and 3 bases from J, the junction contained 10 bases not matched to a gene. The CDR3 sequence: CASSRIAGRPTDTQYF. CDR3 nucleotide sequence: TGTGCCAGCAGCCGAATAGCGGGGAGACCAACAGATACGCAGTATTTT. The whole variable domain, remainder taken from reference TRBV7-2 and TRBJ2-3, is GAGVSQSPSNKVTEKGKDVELRCDPISGHTALYWYRQSLGQGLEFLIYFQGNSAPDKSGLPSDRFSAERTGGSVSTLTIQRTQQEDSAVYLCASSRIAGRPTDTQYFGPGTRLTVL.

A few counts support this clone. The rearrangement uses TRBV28 and TRBJ2-1, with 7 bases fitting TRBD2. There are 14 residues in the CDR3. V trimming: 6 bases; J trimming: 7 bases; junction bases outside the gene matches: 9. Germline CDR1 reads MDHEN; CDR2 reads SYDVKM. CDR3 DNA: TGTGCCAGCAGCGGACTAGTGTTCCAAAATGAGCAGTTCTTC. This sequence encodes CASSGLVFQNEQFF.

This clone was found once. CDR3 in DNA: TGTGCCAGCAGTGGACAGGTCAGCTCCTACGAGCAGTACTTC. This encodes CASSGQVSSYEQYF. The V and J genes are TRBV6-1 and TRBJ2-7; a possible D gene is TRBD1 (6 bases). The CDR3 consists of 14 residues. Trimming removed 4 bases from V and 0 bases from J, with 10 bases in between. The germline CDR1 and CDR2 sequences are MNHNS and SASEGT.

The chain uses TRBV29-1 and TRBJ1-2, with 8 positions matching TRBD1. The CDR3 is 11 residues long. In germline, CDR1 is SQVTM, CDR2 ANQGSEA. Trimming removed 6 bases from V and 3 bases from J; junction bases left unmatched: 0. Here the CDR3 reads CSVDRDYGYTF. The CDR3, as DNA: TGCAGCGTGGACAGGGACTATGGCTACACCTTC.

This clone was counted a single time. The chain recombines TRBV29-1 with TRBJ2-2; 10 bases match TRBD1. With V trimmed by 7 bases and J by 6 bases, 14 bases remained unmatched. Germline assignment: CDR1 SQVTM and CDR2 ANQGSEA. The length of the CDR3 is 16 residues. This CDR3 is CSATERQGAISGELFF. The CDR3, as DNA: TGCAGCGCTACCGAACGACAGGGGGCTATATCCGGGGAGCTGTTTTTT.

This clone has a single count. The rearrangement joins TRBV2 to TRBJ2-1; D is possibly TRBD2 (6 bases). V was cut by 7 bases and J by 11 bases, with 24 bases left in between. The CDR3 is made up of 15 amino acids. In germline, CDR1 is SNHLY, CDR2 FYNNEI. The CDR3 reads CASTFEAGWLAKQFF. The CDR3 coding sequence is TGTGCCAGCACCTTCGAAGCGGGTTGGCTAGCGAAGCAGTTCTTC. The entire variable domain, with the rest obtained from reference TRBV2 and TRBJ2-1, is as follows: EPEVTQTPSHQVTQMGQEVILRCVPISNHLYFYWYRQILGQKVEFLVSFYNNEISEKSEIFDDQFSVERPDGSNFTLKIRSTKLEDSAMYFCASTFEAGWLAKQFFGPGTRLTVL.

This clone appeared once. The chain uses TRBV10-3 and TRBJ1-2; tentative D call: TRBD1 (5 bases). The V end lost 3 bases, the J end lost 4 bases, and 12 bases lay between the germline ends. CDR3 size: 14 residues. Germline V gene sequence: CDR1 ENHRY, CDR2 SYGVKD. The CDR3 is CAISEMGEGYGYTF. The CDR3 DNA is TGTGCCATCAGTGAAATGGGGGAGGGCTATGGCTACACCTTC.

This rearrangement joins TRBV5-6 to TRBJ1-1, with D unresolved. The germline CDR1 and CDR2 sequences are SGHDT and YYEEEE. V was clipped by 0 bases and J by 1 base, with 7 bases between them. This CDR3 has 14 residues. In nucleotides, the CDR3 is TGTGCCAGCAGCTTGGTATACGGGAACACTGAAGCTTTCTTT. It is translated as CASSLVYGNTEAFF.

The rearrangement uses TRBV10-3 and TRBJ2-7, with D possibly TRBD2 on 5 matching bases. This CDR3 comprises 15 residues. Germline CDR1 reads ENHRY; CDR2 reads SYGVKD. The ends were cut back, 6 bases at V and 0 bases at J, with 15 bases in the middle. CDR3 sequence: CAISYSAGSSYEQYF. For the CDR3, the DNA is TGTGCCATCAGCTACAGTGCGGGCAGCTCCTACGAGCAGTACTTC.

The J gene is TRBJ2-1, the V gene TRBV7-2; TRBD1 matches 8 bases. Trimming took 1 base from V and 10 from J; bases not matched to a gene: 3. Looked up from germline, CDR1 is SGHTA and CDR2 is FQGNSA. This CDR3 is built from 13 residues. CDR3 protein: CASSLGTGIEQFF. CDR3 coding DNA: TGTGCCAGCAGCTTAGGGACAGGGATCGAGCAGTTCTTC.

The V call is TRBV7-2, the J call TRBJ2-1; 8 bases agree with TRBD2. V gave up 6 bases and J gave up 4 bases; unmatched junction bases: 8. The germline V gene has CDR1 SGHTA and CDR2 FQGNSA. This CDR3 comprises 15 residues. CDR3 nucleotides: TGTGCCAGCAGGGGGCCGGGGGGGTTTTACAATGAGCAGTTCTTC. It specifies CASRGPGGFYNEQFF.

The chain recombines TRBV28 with TRBJ1-2, with 9 bases lining up with TRBD1. The germline V gene has CDR1 MDHEN and CDR2 SYDVKM. After removal of 6 bases from V and 8 bases from J, the junction contained 13 bases not matched to a gene. The CDR3 totals 15 residues. The chain's CDR3 is CASRPSGTGRWGYTF. The DNA of the CDR3 is TGTGCCAGCAGGCCTTCCGGGACAGGGAGGTGGGGCTACACCTTC.

The rearrangement links TRBV4-3 to TRBJ1-2; a possible D gene is TRBD1 (6 bases). This CDR3 has 13 amino acids. The germline V gene has CDR1 LGHNA and CDR2 YSLEER. Trimming took off 6 bases at V and 5 bases at J, with 13 bases between the two ends. The CDR3 sequence: CASRGGAKYGYTF. CDR3 bases: TGCGCCAGCAGGGGGGGGGCGAAATATGGCTACACCTTC.

The chain couples TRBV18 to TRBJ1-1, with D tentatively TRBD1 (6 bases). Germline loops: CDR1 KGHSH, CDR2 LQKENI. This CDR3 region has 14 residues. V was clipped by 2 bases and J by 4 bases, with 11 bases between them. The CDR3: CASSPNREGTEAFF. CDR3 DNA: TGTGCCAGCTCACCAAACAGGGAAGGCACTGAAGCTTTCTTT.

The chain carries TRBV19 and TRBJ2-7, with D perhaps TRBD2 (5 bases). CDR1 is LNHDA and CDR2 is SQIVND in the germline V gene (reference sequence). The V end was cut by 4 bases, the J end by 2 bases, with 12 bases between. The length of the CDR3 is 14 residues. CDR3 residues: CASSRGEGTYEQYF. The CDR3 nucleotides read TGTGCCAGTAGTAGAGGCGAGGGTACCTACGAGCAGTACTTC. The whole variable domain, remainder taken from reference TRBV19 and TRBJ2-7, is DGGITQSPKYLFRKEGQNVTLSCEQNLNHDAMYWYRQDPGQGLRLIYYSQIVNDFQKGDIAEGYSVSREKKESFPLTVTSAQKNPTAFYLCASSRGEGTYEQYFGPGTRLTVT.

The rearrangement links TRBV10-3 to TRBJ2-7; the match to TRBD1 covers 10 bases. This CDR3 contains 14 residues. The ends lost 8 bases at V and 3 bases at J; junction bases unmatched: 7. Germline V gene sequence: CDR1 ENHRY, CDR2 SYGVKD. The CDR3 spells CAIGAGQGIYEQYF. The CDR3 coding sequence is TGTGCCATCGGTGCGGGACAGGGGATCTACGAGCAGTACTTC.

The chain couples TRBV27 to TRBJ1-5; D might be TRBD1 (6 bases). Looked up from germline, CDR1 is MNHEY and CDR2 is SMNVEV (reference sequence). CDR3 size: 14 residues. V gave up 5 bases and J gave up 4 bases, with 12 bases separating them. The CDR3 DNA reads as TGTGCCAGCAGTAACCCAGGGGTAAATCAGCCCCAGCATTTT. Residues: CASSNPGVNQPQHF.

The gene calls are TRBV27 and TRBJ2-7; 9 positions match TRBD2. V was clipped by 2 bases and J by 1 base; unmatched bases: 3. There are 15 residues in the CDR3. From germline, CDR1 is MNHEY and CDR2 SMNVEV (reference sequence). The CDR3 sequence: CASSLVSGGSYEQYF. CDR3 bases: TGTGCCAGCAGTTTAGTTAGCGGGGGATCCTACGAGCAGTACTTC.

The V gene is TRBV7-9, the J gene TRBJ2-7, with 9 positions matching TRBD1. Germline trimming cut 5 bases from V and 5 bases from J; bases unmatched to any gene: 7. Per germline, CDR1 SEHNR and CDR2 FQNEAQ (reference sequence). The CDR3 has 14 amino acids. CDR3 DNA: TGTGCCAGCAGCCGGACAGGGGAGTTCCACGAGCAGTACTTC. Translation: CASSRTGEFHEQYF.

This chain connects TRBV7-2 to TRBJ2-3; 8 bases are shared with TRBD1. CDR1 SGHTA and CDR2 FQGNSA come from the germline V gene. The ends lost 4 bases at V and 4 bases at J; junction bases unmatched: 19. The CDR3 runs to 19 residues. The chain's CDR3 is CASSSTKEYRGSWADTQYF. CDR3 nucleotide sequence: TGTGCCAGCAGCTCCACGAAAGAATACAGGGGGAGTTGGGCAGATACGCAGTATTTT.